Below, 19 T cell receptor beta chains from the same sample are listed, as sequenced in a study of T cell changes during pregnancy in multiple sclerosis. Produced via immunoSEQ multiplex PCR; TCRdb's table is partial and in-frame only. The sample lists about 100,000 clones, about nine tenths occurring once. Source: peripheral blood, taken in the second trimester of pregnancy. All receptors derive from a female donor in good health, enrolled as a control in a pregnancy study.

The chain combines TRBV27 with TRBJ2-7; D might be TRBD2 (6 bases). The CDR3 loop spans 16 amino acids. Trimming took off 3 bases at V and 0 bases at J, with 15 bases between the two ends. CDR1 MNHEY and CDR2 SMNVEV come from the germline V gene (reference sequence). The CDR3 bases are TGTGCCAGCAGTTTCAGGTTGGCGACTAGCTCCTACGAGCAGTACTTC. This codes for CASSFRLATSSYEQYF.

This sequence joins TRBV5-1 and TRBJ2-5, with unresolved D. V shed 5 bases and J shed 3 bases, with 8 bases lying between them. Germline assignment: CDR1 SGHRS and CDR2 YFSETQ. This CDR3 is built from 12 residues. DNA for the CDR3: TGCGCCAGCAGGCTTGCGGAAGAGACCCAGTACTTC. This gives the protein CASRLAEETQYF.

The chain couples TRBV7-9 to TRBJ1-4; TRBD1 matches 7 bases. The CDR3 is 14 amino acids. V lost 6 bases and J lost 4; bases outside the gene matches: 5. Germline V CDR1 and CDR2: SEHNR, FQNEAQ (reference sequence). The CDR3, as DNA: TGTGCCAGCAGGCAGACAGGGAGTAATGAAAAACTGTTTTTT. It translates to CASRQTGSNEKLFF.

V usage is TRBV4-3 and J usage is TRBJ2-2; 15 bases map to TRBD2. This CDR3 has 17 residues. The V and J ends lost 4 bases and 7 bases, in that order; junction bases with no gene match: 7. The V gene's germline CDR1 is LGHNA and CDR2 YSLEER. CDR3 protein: CASSRGLAGGPSGELFF. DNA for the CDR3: TGCGCCAGCAGCCGCGGACTAGCGGGAGGGCCGAGCGGGGAGCTGTTTTTT.

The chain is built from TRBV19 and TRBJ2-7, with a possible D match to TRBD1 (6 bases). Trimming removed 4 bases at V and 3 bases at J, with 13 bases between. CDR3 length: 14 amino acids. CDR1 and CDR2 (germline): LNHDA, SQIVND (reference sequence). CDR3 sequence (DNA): TGTGCCAGTAGTACAGGGGAAGGGGTCTACGAGCAGTACTTC. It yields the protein CASSTGEGVYEQYF.

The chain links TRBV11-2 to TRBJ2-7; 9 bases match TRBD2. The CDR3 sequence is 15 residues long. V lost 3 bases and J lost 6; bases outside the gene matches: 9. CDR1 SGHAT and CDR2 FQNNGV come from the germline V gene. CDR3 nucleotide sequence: TGTGCCAGCAGCTTCATCCTAGCGGGGAAGACCGAGCAGTACTTC. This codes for CASSFILAGKTEQYF.

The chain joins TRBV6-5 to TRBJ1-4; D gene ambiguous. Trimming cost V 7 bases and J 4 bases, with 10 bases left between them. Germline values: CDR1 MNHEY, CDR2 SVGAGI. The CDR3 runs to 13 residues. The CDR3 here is CASKESDNEKLFF. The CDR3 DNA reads TGTGCCAGCAAGGAGTCAGATAATGAAAAACTGTTTTTT.

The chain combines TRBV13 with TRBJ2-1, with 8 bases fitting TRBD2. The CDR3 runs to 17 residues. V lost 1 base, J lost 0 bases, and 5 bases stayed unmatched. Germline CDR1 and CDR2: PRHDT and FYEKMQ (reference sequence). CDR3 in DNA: TGTGCCAGCAGCTTAGTTGACGCGGGGGGCTCCTACAATGAGCAGTTCTTC. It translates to CASSLVDAGGSYNEQFF.

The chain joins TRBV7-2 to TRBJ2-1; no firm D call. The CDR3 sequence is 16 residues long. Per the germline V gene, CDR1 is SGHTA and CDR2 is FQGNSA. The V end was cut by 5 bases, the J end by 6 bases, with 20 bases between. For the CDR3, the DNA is TGTGCCAGCAGCGCCATTCGACTTGAATCCGGCAATGAGCAGTTCTTC. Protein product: CASSAIRLESGNEQFF.

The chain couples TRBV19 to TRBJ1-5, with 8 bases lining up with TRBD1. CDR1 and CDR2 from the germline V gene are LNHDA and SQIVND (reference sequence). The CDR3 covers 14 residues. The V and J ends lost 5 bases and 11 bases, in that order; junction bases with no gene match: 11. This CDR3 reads CASSPRDRLGAQHF. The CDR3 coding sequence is TGTGCCAGTAGTCCTAGGGACAGGCTGGGGGCCCAGCATTTT.

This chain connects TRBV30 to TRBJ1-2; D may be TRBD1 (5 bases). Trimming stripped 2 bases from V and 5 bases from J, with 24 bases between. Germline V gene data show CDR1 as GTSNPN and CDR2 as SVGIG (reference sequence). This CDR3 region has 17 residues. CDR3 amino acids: CAWSRTRTDVDIYGYTF. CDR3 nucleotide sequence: TGTGCCTGGAGTAGAACTCGGACGGACGTGGACATTTATGGCTACACCTTC.

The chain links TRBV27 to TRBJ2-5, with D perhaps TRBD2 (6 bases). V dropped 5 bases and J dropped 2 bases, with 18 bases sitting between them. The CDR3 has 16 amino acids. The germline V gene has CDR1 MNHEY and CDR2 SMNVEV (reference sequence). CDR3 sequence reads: CASSTYRGGRQETQYF. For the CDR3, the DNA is TGTGCCAGCAGTACCTACCGGGGTGGGAGGCAAGAGACCCAGTACTTC.

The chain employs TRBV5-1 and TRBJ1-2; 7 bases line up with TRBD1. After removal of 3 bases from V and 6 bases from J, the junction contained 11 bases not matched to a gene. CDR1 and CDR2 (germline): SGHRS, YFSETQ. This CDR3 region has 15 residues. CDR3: CASSSRDSRIDGYTF. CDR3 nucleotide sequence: TGCGCCAGCAGCTCCCGGGACAGCCGTATCGATGGCTACACCTTC.

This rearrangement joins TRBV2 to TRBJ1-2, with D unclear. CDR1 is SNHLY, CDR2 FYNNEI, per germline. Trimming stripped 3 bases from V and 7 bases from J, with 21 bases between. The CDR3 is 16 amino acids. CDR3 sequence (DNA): TGTGCCAGCAGTGATCCTCGGCGGTCCCCGGTCCGTGGCTACACCTTC. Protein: CASSDPRRSPVRGYTF.

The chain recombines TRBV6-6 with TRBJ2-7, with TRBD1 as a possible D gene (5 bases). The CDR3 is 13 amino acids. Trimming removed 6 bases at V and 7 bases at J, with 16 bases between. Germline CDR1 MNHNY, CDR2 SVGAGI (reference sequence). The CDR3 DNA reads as TGTGCCAGCAGCGACCCTATGGGGCGGGAGCAGTACTTC. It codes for CASSDPMGREQYF.

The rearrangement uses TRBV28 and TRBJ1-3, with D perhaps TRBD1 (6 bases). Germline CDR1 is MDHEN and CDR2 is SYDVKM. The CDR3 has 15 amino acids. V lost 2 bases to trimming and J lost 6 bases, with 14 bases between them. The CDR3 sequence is CASSLEQGSPNTIYF. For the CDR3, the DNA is TGTGCCAGCAGTTTAGAGCAGGGGAGTCCAAACACCATATATTTT.

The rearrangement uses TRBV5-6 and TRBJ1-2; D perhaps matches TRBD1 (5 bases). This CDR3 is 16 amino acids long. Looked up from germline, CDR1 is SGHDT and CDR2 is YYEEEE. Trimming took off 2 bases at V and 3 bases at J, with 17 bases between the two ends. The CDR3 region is CASSFGTGEGDYGYTF. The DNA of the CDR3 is TGTGCCAGCAGCTTTGGGACGGGGGAAGGAGACTATGGCTACACCTTC.

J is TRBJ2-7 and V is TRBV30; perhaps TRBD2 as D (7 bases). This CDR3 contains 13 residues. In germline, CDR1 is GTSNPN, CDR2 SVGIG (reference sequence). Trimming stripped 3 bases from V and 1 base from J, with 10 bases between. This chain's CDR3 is CAWSAGASYEQYF. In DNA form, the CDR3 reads TGTGCCTGGAGCGCGGGGGCGTCCTACGAGCAGTACTTC.

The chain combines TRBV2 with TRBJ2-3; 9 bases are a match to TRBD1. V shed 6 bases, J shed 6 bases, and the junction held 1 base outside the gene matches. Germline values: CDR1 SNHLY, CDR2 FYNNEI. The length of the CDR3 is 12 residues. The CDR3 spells CASRGTGDTQYF. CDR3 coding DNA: TGTGCCAGCAGGGGGACAGGGGATACGCAGTATTTT.